Sequencing of this T cell receptor beta chain was carried out in a study of blood T cells in healthy people across ages. The second PCR ran roughly 7 to 11 cycles with a sample-barcoded 5' primer and J-beta primers. TCRdb used MiXCR to reprocess the 5' RACE reads, holding one entry per CDR3 protein. The repertoire holds 850,000 to 1,300,000 distinct CDR3 sequences, with more than 40% as singletons. This clonotype has only a few counts. The V segment lost 6 bases and the J segment 2 bases; nucleotides outside the gene matches: 4. The length of the CDR3 is 14 residues. Germline values: CDR1 MDHEN, CDR2 SYDVKM.

The specimen was blood. The receptor was isolated from a woman aged 55-75 years in good health. The chain couples TRBV28 to TRBJ2-3; 8 bases map to TRBD1. This CDR3 is CASRHRGFTDTQYF. The CDR3 DNA follows: TGTGCCAGCAGACACAGGGGGTTCACAGATACGCAGTATTTT.